Presented here are 3 T cell receptor beta chains from one specimen sequenced in a study of cytomegalovirus exposure and HLA in healthy donors (TCRdb year 2017). Libraries were built with the immunoSEQ multiplex PCR assay. For the multiplex PCR, a mixture combining 60 forward primers for TCR Vbeta segments and 13 reverse primers for TCR Jbeta segments was used. Sourced from immuneACCESS, this table was stored by TCRdb with only in-frame sequences that have V and J called. A share of the clones is absent; for the studies checked, an unresolved V gene accounts for under half, and the remainder has no known explanation. The table for this sample shows roughly 140,000 clones. The ten most abundant clones make up approximately 1% of the sample. The specimen sequenced was PBMCs. All receptors come from a male donor in good health and CMV-seronegative.

The rearrangement uses TRBV4-3 and TRBJ2-7; possible D gene TRBD2, 5 bases. CDR3 size: 15 residues. CDR1 LGHNA and CDR2 YSLEER come from the germline V gene. V was clipped by 4 bases and J by 1 base, with 14 bases between them. CDR3 DNA sequence: TGCGCCAGCAGCCCCGGGGTAGCGCTTTCCTACGAGCAGTACTTC. Its translation is CASSPGVALSYEQYF.

The chain couples TRBV6-5 to TRBJ1-6; TRBD1 agrees at 10 bases. J was trimmed by 8 bases and V by 7 bases; bases with no gene match: 5. Germline V gives CDR1 MNHEY, CDR2 SVGAGI. The CDR3 length is 14 residues. CDR3 sequence: CASKQGTGDSPLHF. The CDR3 region has the DNA TGTGCCAGCAAGCAAGGGACAGGGGATTCACCCCTCCACTTT.

V is TRBV7-2 and J is TRBJ1-2, with a possible D match to TRBD1 (6 bases). Trimming cost V 2 bases and J 5 bases, with 21 bases left between them. The CDR3 has 17 residues. Germline CDR1 reads SGHTA; CDR2 reads FQGNSA. This CDR3 is CASSLSTGPSQQYGYTF. For the CDR3, the DNA is TGTGCCAGCAGCTTAAGTACAGGGCCTTCTCAACAATATGGCTACACCTTC.